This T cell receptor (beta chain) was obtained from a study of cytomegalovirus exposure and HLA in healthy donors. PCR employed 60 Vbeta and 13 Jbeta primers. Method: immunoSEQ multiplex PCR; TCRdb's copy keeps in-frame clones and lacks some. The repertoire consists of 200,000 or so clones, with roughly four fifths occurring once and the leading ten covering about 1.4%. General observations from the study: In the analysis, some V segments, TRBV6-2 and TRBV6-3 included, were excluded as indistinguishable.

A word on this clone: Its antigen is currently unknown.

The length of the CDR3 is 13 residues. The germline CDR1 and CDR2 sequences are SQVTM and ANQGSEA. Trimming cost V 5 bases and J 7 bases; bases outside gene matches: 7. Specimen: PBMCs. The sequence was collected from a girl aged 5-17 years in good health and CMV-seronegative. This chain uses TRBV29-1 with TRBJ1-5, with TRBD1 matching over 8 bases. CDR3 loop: CSVTTGVGQPQHF. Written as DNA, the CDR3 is TGCAGCGTTACGACAGGGGTTGGACAGCCCCAGCATTTT.